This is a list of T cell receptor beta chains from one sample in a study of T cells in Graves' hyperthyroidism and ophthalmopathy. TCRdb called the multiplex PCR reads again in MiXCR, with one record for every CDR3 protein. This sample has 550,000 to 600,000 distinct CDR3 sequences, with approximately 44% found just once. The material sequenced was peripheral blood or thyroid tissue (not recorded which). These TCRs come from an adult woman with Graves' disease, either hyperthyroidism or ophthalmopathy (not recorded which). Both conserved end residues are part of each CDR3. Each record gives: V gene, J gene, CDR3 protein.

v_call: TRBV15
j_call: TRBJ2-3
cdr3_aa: CATSSNLGQGARADTQYF

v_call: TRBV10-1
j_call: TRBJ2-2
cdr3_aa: CASSKGEFDTGELFF

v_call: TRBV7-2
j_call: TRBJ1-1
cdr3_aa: CASSLRTGSPEAFF

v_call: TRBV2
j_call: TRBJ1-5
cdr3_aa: CASSLGDSQPQHF

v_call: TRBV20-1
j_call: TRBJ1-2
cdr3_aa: CSASARTLYGYTF

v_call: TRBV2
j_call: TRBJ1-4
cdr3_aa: CASTGQGNNKGLFF

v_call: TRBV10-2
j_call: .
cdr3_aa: CASSELLARAYNEQFF

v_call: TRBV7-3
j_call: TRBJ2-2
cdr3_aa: CASSLGVLDGELFF

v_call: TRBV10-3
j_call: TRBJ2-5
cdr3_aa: CAISEEGAWETQYF

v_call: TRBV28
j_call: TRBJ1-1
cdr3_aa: CASNEGDTEAFF

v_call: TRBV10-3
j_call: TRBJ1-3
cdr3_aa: CAGTGSGNTIYF

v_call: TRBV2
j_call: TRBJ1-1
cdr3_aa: CASSYGDGEGNTEAFF

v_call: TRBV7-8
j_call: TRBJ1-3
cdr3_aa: CASSLAAGLTGNTIYF

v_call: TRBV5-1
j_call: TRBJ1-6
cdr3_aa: CASSLGTGTLNSPLHF

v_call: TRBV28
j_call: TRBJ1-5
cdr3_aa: CASLGRINQPQHF

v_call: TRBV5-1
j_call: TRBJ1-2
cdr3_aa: CASSGATGLYGYTF

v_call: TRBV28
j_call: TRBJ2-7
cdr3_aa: CASSFGPGYEQYF

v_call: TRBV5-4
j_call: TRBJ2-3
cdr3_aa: CASSLPASGSPDTQYF

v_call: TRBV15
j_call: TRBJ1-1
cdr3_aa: CATTQGGTEAFF

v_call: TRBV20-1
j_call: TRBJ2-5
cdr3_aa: CSARSSWQGMMETQYF

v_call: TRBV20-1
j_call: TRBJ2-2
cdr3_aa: CSPRLAGELFF

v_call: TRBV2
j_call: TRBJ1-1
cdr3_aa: CASSGDREAEAFF

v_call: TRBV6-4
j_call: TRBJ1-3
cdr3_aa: CASSPDSSLDSTIYF

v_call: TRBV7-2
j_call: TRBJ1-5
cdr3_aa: CASSSSGPQETQHF

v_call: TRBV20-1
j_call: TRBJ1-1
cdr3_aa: CSAYRDSGNTEAFF

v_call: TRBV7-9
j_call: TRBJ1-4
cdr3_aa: CASSPGQGVEKLFF

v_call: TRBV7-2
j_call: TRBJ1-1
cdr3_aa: CASSLSGGSNTEAFF

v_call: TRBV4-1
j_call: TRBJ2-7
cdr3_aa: CASSQAESNYEQYF

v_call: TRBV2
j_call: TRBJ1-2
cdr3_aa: CASSGTTDGYTF

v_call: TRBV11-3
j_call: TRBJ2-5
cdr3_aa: CASSAGTPRETQYF

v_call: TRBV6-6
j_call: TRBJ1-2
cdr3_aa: CASIPTGARYDSPSAGYTF

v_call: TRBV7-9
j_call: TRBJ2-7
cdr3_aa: CASNLRGGQDSYEQYF

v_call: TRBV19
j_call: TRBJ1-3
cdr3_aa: CASSMAGESGNTIYF

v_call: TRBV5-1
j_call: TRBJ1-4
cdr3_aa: CASTRAQSPLTTNEKLFF

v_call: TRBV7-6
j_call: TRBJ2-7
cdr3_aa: CASSFDQALDEQYF

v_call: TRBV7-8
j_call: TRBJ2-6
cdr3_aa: CASSLDLGFSGANVLTF

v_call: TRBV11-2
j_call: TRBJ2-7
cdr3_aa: CASSFGQGQAYEQYF

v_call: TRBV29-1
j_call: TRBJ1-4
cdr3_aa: CSVSQSATNEKLFF

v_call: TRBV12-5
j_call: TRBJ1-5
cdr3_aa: CASGPHPGQTLDQPQHF

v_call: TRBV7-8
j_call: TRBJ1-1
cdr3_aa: CASSLAPGTEAFF

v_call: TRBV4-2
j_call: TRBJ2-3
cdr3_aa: CASTRDHNTDTQYF

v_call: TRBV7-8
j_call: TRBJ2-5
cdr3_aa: CASSTGTGPQETQYF

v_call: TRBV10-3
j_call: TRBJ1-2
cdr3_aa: CAITRGGGYTF

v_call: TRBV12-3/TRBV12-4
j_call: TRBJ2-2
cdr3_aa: CATQTHHTGELFF

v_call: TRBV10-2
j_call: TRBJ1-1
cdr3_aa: CASRSDRMNTEAFF

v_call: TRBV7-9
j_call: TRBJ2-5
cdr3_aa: CASTDPGSGETQYF

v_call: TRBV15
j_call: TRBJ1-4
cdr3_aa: CATSRGGARGEKLFF

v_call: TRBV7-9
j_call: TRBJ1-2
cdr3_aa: CASSLGDRGAGYTF

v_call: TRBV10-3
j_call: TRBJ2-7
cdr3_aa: CAISVTGTGVHEQYF

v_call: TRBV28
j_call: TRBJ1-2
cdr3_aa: CASMVTGPNYGYTF

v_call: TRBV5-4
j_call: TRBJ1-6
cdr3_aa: CASSVRTDDSPLHF

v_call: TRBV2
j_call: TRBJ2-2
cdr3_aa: CASGALRAYEQHFGELFF

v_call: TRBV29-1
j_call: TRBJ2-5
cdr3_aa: CSVGVGRGETQYF

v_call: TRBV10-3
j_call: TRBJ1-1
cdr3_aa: CAISATTGGNTEAFF

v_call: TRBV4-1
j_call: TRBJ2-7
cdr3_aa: CASSRSLMRDRYSYEQYF

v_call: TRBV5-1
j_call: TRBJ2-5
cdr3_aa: CASSLRGQGHQETQYF

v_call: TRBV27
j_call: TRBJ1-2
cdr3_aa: CASRPRGAGYGYTF